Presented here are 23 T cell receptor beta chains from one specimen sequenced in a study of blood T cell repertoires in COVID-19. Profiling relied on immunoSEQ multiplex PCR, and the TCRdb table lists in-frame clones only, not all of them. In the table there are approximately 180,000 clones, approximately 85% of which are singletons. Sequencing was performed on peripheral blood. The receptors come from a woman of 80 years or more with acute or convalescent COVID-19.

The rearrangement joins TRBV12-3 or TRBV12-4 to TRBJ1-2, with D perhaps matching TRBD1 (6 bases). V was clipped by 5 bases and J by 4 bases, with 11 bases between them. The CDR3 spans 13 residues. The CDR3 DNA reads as TGTGCCAGCAGTCCCCCGGACAGCTATGGCTACACCTTC. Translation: CASSPPDSYGYTF.

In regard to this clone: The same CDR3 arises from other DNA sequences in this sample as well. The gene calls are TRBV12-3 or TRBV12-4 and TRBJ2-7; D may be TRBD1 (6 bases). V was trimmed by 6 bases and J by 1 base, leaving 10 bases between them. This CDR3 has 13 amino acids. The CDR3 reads CASSSGASYEQYF. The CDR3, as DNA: TGTGCCAGCAGCTCAGGGGCGTCCTACGAGCAGTACTTC.

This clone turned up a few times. CDR3 DNA: TGCGCCAGCAGCTTGAGGTCAGGCTCCTACGAGCAGTACTTC. This gives the protein CASSLRSGSYEQYF. The V gene is TRBV5-1, the J gene TRBJ2-7, with D uncertain. The germline V gene encodes CDR1 SGHRS and CDR2 YFSETQ. The CDR3 length is 14 residues. With 1 base removed from V and 0 bases from J, the gap between germline ends came to 8 bases.

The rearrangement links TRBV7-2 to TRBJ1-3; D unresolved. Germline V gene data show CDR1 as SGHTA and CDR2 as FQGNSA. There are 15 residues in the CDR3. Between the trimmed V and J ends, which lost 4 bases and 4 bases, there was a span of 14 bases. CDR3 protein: CASSSQISRGNTIYF. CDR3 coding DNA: TGTGCCAGCAGCTCCCAAATCAGCAGGGGAAACACCATATATTTT.

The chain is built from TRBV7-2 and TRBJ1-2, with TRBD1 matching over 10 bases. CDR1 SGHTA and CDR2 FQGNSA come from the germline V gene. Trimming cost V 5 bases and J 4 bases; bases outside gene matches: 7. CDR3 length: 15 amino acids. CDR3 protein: CASSLGDRGAYGYTF. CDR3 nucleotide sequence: TGTGCCAGCAGCCTCGGGGACAGGGGAGCCTATGGCTACACCTTC.

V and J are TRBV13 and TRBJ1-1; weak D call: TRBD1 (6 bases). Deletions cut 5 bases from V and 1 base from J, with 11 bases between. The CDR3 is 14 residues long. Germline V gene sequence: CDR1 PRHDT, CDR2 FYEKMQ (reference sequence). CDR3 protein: CASSPRTANTEAFF. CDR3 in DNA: TGTGCCAGCAGCCCGAGGACAGCGAACACTGAAGCTTTCTTT. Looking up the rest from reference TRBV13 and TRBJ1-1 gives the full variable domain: AAGVIQSPRHLIKEKRETATLKCYPIPRHDTVYWYQQGPGQDPQFLISFYEKMQSDKGSIPDRFSAQQFSDYHSELNMSSLELGDSALYFCASSPRTANTEAFFGQGTRLTVV.

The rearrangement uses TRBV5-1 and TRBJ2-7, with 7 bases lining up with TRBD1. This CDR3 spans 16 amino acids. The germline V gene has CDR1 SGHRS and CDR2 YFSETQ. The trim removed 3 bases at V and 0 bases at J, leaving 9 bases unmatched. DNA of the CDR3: TGCGCCAGCAGCTCGATTACAGGGGCCCGCTCCTACGAGCAGTACTTC. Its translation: CASSSITGARSYEQYF. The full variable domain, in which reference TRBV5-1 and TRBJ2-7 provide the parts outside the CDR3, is KAGVTQTPRYLIKTRGQQVTLSCSPISGHRSVSWYQQTPGQGLQFLFEYFSETQRNKGNFPGRFSGRQFSNSRSEMNVSTLELGDSALYLCASSSITGARSYEQYFGPGTRLTVT.

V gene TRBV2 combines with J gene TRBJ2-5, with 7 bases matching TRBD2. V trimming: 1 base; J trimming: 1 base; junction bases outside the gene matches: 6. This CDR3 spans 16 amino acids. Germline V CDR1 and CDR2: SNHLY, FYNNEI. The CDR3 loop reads CASSEVAGRAQETQYF. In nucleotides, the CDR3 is TGTGCCAGCAGTGAAGTGGCGGGGAGGGCCCAAGAGACCCAGTACTTC.

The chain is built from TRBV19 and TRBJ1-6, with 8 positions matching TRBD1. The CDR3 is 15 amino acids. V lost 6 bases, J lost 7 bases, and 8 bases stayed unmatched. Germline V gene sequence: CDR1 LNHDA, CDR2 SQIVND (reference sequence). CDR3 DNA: TGTGCCAGTAGCCAGGGGGCGCGGGTCAATTCACCCCTCCACTTT. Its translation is CASSQGARVNSPLHF. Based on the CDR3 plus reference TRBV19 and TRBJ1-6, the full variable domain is DGGITQSPKYLFRKEGQNVTLSCEQNLNHDAMYWYRQDPGQGLRLIYYSQIVNDFQKGDIAEGYSVSREKKESFPLTVTSAQKNPTAFYLCASSQGARVNSPLHFGNGTRLTVT.

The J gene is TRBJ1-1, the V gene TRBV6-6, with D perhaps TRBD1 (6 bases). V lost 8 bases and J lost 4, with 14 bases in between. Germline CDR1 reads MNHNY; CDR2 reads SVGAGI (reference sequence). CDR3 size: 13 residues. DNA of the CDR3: TGTGCCAGCCAGCGGGGGGCGATCACTGAAGCTTTCTTT. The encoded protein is CASQRGAITEAFF.

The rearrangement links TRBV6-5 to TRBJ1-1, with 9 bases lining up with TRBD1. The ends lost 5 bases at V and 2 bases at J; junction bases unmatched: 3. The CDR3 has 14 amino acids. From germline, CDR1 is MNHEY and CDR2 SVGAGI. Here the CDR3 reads CASSRGQGNTEAFF. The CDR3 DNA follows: TGTGCCAGCAGTAGGGGACAGGGTAACACTGAAGCTTTCTTT.

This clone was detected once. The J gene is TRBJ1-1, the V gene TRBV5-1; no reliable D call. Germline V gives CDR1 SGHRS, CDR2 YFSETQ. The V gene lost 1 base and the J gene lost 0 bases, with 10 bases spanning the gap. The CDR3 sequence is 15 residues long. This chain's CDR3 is CASSLIGDLNTEAFF. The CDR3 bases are TGCGCCAGCAGCTTGATCGGGGATTTGAACACTGAAGCTTTCTTT.

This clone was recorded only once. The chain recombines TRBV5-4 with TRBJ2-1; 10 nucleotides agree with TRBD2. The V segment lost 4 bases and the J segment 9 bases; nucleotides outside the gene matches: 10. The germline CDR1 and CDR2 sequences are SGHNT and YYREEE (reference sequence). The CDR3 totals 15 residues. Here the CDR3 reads CASSEGLAYRGEQFF. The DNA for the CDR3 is TGTGCCAGCAGCGAGGGACTAGCGTATAGAGGTGAGCAGTTCTTC.

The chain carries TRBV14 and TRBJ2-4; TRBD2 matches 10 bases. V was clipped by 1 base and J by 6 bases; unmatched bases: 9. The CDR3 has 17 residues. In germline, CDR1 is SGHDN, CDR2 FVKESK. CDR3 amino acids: CASSQVSSGSPLNIQYF. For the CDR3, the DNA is TGTGCCAGCAGCCAAGTCTCTAGCGGGAGTCCCCTAAACATTCAGTACTTC. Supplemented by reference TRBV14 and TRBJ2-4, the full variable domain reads EAGVTQFPSHSVIEKGQTVTLRCDPISGHDNLYWYRRVMGKEIKFLLHFVKESKQDESGMPNNRFLAERTGGTYSTLKVQPAELEDSGVYFCASSQVSSGSPLNIQYFGAGTRLSVL.

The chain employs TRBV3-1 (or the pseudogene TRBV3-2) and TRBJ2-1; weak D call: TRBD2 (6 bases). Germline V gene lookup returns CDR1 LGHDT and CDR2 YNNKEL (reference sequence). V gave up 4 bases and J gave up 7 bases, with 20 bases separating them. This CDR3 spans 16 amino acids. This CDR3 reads CASSPPPGVGMNEQFF. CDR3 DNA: TGTGCCAGCAGCCCACCCCCGGGGGTGGGGATGAATGAGCAGTTCTTC.

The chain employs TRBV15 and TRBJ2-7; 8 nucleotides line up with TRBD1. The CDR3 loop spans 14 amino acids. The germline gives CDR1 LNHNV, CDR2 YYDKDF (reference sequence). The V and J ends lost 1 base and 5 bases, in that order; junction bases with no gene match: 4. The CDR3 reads CATSRGQGIHEQYF. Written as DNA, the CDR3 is TGTGCCACCAGCAGAGGACAGGGGATACACGAGCAGTACTTC.

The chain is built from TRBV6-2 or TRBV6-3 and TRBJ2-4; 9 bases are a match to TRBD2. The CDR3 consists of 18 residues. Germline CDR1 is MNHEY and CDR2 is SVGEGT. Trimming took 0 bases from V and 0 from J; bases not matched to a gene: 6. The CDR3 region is CASSYSLGTSTAKNIQYF. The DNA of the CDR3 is TGTGCCAGCAGTTACTCGTTAGGGACTAGCACAGCCAAAAACATTCAGTACTTC.

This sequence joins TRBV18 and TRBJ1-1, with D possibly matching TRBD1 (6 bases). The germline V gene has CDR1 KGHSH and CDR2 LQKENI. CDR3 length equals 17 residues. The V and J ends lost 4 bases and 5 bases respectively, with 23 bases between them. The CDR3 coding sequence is TGTGCCAGCTCACTTACAGGGTACGGGGCGTTCGGGACTGAAGCTTTCTTT. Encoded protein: CASSLTGYGAFGTEAFF.

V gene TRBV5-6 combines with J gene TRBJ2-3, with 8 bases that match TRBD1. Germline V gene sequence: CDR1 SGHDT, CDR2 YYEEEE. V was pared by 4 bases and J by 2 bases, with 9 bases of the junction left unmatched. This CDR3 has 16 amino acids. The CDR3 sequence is CASSLLADRVTDTQYF. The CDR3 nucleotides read TGTGCCAGCAGCCTGTTAGCGGACAGGGTCACAGATACGCAGTATTTT.

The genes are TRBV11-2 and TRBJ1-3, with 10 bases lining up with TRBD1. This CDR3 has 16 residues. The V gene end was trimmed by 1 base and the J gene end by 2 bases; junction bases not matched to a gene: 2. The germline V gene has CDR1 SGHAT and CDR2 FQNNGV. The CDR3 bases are TGTGCCAGCAGCTTAGCAGGACAGGGGGCTGGAAACACCATATATTTT. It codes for CASSLAGQGAGNTIYF.

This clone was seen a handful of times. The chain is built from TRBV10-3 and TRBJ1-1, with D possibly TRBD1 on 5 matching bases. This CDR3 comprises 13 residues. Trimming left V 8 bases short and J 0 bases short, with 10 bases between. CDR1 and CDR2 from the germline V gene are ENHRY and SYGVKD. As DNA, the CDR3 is TGTGCCATCGGGGGAGGGATGAACACTGAAGCTTTCTTT. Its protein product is CAIGGGMNTEAFF.

The CDR3 nucleotides are TGCGCCAGCAGCCCTGGACCGGGAAATGAGCAGTTCTTC. Its protein is CASSPGPGNEQFF. The gene calls are TRBV5-1 and TRBJ2-1, with TRBD2 as a possible D gene (5 bases). CDR3 length: 13 residues. Deletions cut 4 bases from V and 7 bases from J, with 12 bases between. Germline CDR1 SGHRS, CDR2 YFSETQ.

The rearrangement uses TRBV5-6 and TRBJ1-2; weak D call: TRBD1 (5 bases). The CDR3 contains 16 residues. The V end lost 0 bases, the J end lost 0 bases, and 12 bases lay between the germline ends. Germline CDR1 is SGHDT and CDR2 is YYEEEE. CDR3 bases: TGTGCCAGCAGCTTGGCGTGGGGCACAGCTAACTATGGCTACACCTTC. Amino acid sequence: CASSLAWGTANYGYTF. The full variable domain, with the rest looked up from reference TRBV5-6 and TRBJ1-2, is DAGVTQSPTHLIKTRGQQVTLRCSPKSGHDTVSWYQQALGQGPQFIFQYYEEEERQRGNFPDRFSGHQFPNYSSELNVNALLLGDSALYLCASSLAWGTANYGYTFGSGTRLTVV.